This T cell receptor (beta chain) emerged from a study of cytomegalovirus exposure and HLA in healthy donors. A note on this clone: Antigen specificity is unknown.

Use of 60 Vbeta and 13 Jbeta primers characterized the PCR. Assay used: immunoSEQ multiplex PCR; TCRdb lists only in-frame clones, some missing. This table holds about 120,000 clones, approximately 84% found once. The CDR3 covers 18 residues. The J segment lost 4 bases and the V segment lost 5 bases, leaving 16 bases of the junction unmatched. From germline, CDR1 is SEHNR and CDR2 FQNEAQ (reference sequence). Study-level points and caveats: The availability of immune exposure information extended only to CMV serostatus.

The sequence came from a man aged 50 to 60 in good health and CMV-seronegative. The source material was PBMCs. This chain links TRBV7-9 with TRBJ1-1, with 10 bases matching TRBD1. In nucleotides, the CDR3 is TGTGCCAGCAGCCCGAACTCACCCGGGACAGGGGTCGGCACTGAAGCTTTCTTT. Its translation is CASSPNSPGTGVGTEAFF.